The source of this TCR beta chain is a study of breast tumors, draining lymph nodes, adjacent tissues. General study findings and limits: Tumor TCR diversity was below lymph nodes but above nontumor tissue. Tumor and nontumor repertoires were significantly more similar in luminal-like than in basal-like breast cancer. Data fit most tumor T cells coming from lymph node, expanding in tumor.

Breast cancer patients provided tissue from their axillary draining lymph nodes. In TCRdb, the multiplex PCR reads were re-called with MiXCR into one record per CDR3 protein. The profile shows around 170,000 distinct CDR3 sequences, approximately 33% of them singletons. Germline trimming cut 5 bases from V and 9 bases from J; bases unmatched to any gene: 13. From germline, CDR1 is MNHNS and CDR2 SASEGT. The CDR3 spans 14 residues. As regards this clonotype: Its antigen remains unidentified.

Sequencing used axillary lymph node tissue. The chain is built from TRBV6-1 and TRBJ2-7; 7 bases fit TRBD2. The sequence was collected from a female donor with breast cancer. Some clones in this sample may be carry-over from other donors' samples. The chain's CDR3 is CASSPSGRPVGQYF. The CDR3 coding sequence is TGTGCCAGCAGTCCTAGCGGCCGCCCGGTCGGGCAGTACTTC.